The 30 T cell receptor beta chains below come from one sample, sequenced in a study of T cell changes during pregnancy in multiple sclerosis. Sequencing was performed with immunoSEQ multiplex PCR; in TCRdb, only in-frame clones are kept and a portion is missing. Of tens of thousands of clones in the sample, approximately 90% were seen once. The input for sequencing was CD4+ T cells from peripheral blood mononuclear cells, taken after pregnancy. The receptors here all came from a female donor with multiple sclerosis, enrolled in a pregnancy study.

This chain links TRBV18 with TRBJ2-3, with D unresolved. The CDR3 is 12 amino acids. Germline V gene sequence: CDR1 KGHSH, CDR2 LQKENI. With 5 bases removed from V and 2 bases from J, the gap between germline ends came to 5 bases. The CDR3 DNA reads as TGTGCCAGCTCATCCAACACAGATACGCAGTATTTT. This gives the protein CASSSNTDTQYF. Based on the CDR3 plus reference TRBV18 and TRBJ2-3, the full variable domain is NAGVMQNPRHLVRRRGQEARLRCSPMKGHSHVYWYRQLPEEGLKFMVYLQKENIIDESGMPKERFSAEFPKEGPSILRIQQVVRGDSAAYFCASSSNTDTQYFGPGTRLTVL.

The DNA for the CDR3 is TGCGCCAGCAGCCCCGGGACACCGAACACCGGGGAGCTGTTTTTT. It encodes CASSPGTPNTGELFF. The J gene is TRBJ2-2, the V gene TRBV5-1; D is perhaps TRBD1 (6 bases). The CDR3 is 15 amino acids. Between the trimmed V and J ends, which lost 4 bases and 0 bases, there was a span of 10 bases. Germline V CDR1 and CDR2: SGHRS, YFSETQ.

A few counts support this clone. This chain joins TRBV5-1 and TRBJ1-1; TRBD1 aligns across 7 bases. The CDR3 length is 13 residues. CDR1 is SGHRS, CDR2 YFSETQ, per germline. V gave up 3 bases and J gave up 9 bases; unmatched junction bases: 8. This chain's CDR3 is CASSSGQVGKAFF. In DNA form, the CDR3 reads TGCGCCAGCAGCTCCGGACAGGTCGGAAAAGCTTTCTTT.

V usage is TRBV6-5 and J usage is TRBJ1-2; 8 nucleotides match TRBD1. V was pared by 9 bases and J by 8 bases, with 8 bases of the junction left unmatched. CDR3 length: 12 amino acids. Germline V lookup: CDR1 MNHEY, CDR2 SVGAGI. CDR3 residues: CASRRGLKGYTF. The CDR3 DNA is TGTGCCAGTCGCAGGGGGCTTAAAGGCTACACCTTC.

V gene TRBV7-2 combines with J gene TRBJ1-1; D possibly corresponds to TRBD1 (5 bases). The V gene lost 2 bases and the J gene lost 3 bases, with 13 bases spanning the gap. The length of the CDR3 is 15 residues. CDR1 is SGHTA and CDR2 is FQGNSA in the germline V gene. The DNA for the CDR3 is TGTGCCAGCAGCTTAAATTTGTCGGGGGACACTGAAGCTTTCTTT. Its protein is CASSLNLSGDTEAFF.

The chain is built from TRBV6-6 and TRBJ2-7, with 9 bases lining up with TRBD2. The V segment lost 6 bases and the J segment 2 bases; nucleotides outside the gene matches: 11. This CDR3 spans 16 amino acids. CDR1 MNHNY and CDR2 SVGAGI come from the germline V gene (reference sequence). The CDR3 bases are TGTGCCAGCAGGGCTTCCGGGACTAGCAACACCTACGAGCAGTACTTC. Its protein is CASRASGTSNTYEQYF.

V usage is TRBV7-9 and J usage is TRBJ1-1, with TRBD1 as a possible D gene (6 bases). The CDR3 totals 15 residues. Trimming stripped 1 base from V and 8 bases from J, with 17 bases between. Looked up from germline, CDR1 is SEHNR and CDR2 is FQNEAQ (reference sequence). DNA of the CDR3: TGTGCCAGCAGCTTAGACTTCGACCTCAGGGGAGAAGCTTTCTTT. Translation: CASSLDFDLRGEAFF.

The chain joins TRBV6-5 to TRBJ1-4, with a weak D call TRBD1 (5 bases). The CDR3 is 14 residues long. V gave up 4 bases and J gave up 8 bases, with 14 bases separating them. In germline, CDR1 is MNHEY, CDR2 SVGAGI. CDR3 in amino acids: CASSFRAGEEKLFF. The CDR3 coding sequence is TGTGCCAGCAGTTTCAGGGCAGGAGAGGAAAAACTGTTTTTT.

In this sample, this clone turned up once. This rearrangement joins TRBV11-2 to TRBJ1-3; 9 bases fit TRBD1. The V gene's germline CDR1 is SGHAT and CDR2 FQNNGV. V was clipped by 6 bases and J by 8 bases; unmatched bases: 8. The CDR3 spans 14 residues. The CDR3 DNA sequence: TGTGCCAGCAGTATACAGGGGGCTAAGGACACCATATATTTT. This translates into CASSIQGAKDTIYF.

The chain recombines TRBV6-5 with TRBJ1-1; D may be TRBD1 (6 bases). V was clipped by 6 bases and J by 1 base, with 9 bases between them. Per germline, CDR1 MNHEY and CDR2 SVGAGI. The CDR3 spans 13 residues. CDR3 region: CASRVQGNTEAFF. DNA for the CDR3: TGTGCCAGCAGAGTACAGGGGAACACTGAAGCTTTCTTT.

The chain links TRBV18 to TRBJ2-4; 7 bases fit TRBD2. The J segment lost 1 base and the V segment lost 3 bases, leaving 9 bases of the junction unmatched. The CDR3 extends over 17 amino acids. CDR1 is KGHSH and CDR2 is LQKENI in the germline V gene. CDR3 nucleotides: TGTGCCAGCTCACCCTCCGGGACGCGGGAGGCCAAAAACATTCAGTACTTC. This codes for CASSPSGTREAKNIQYF.

This rearrangement joins TRBV19 to TRBJ2-4, with TRBD2 as a possible D gene (6 bases). V was clipped by 3 bases and J by 1 base, with 13 bases between them. This CDR3 is built from 16 residues. Germline values: CDR1 LNHDA, CDR2 SQIVND (reference sequence). CDR3 sequence reads: CASSITGEGAKNIQYF. CDR3 in DNA: TGTGCCAGTAGTATTACGGGAGAGGGGGCCAAAAACATTCAGTACTTC.

This clone was picked up a small number of times. The chain carries TRBV6-5 and TRBJ2-5, with TRBD1 matching 7 bases. Germline trimming cut 6 bases from V and 5 bases from J; bases unmatched to any gene: 3. The length of the CDR3 is 12 residues. The germline gives CDR1 MNHEY, CDR2 SVGAGI. DNA for the CDR3: TGTGCCAGCAGCCGGGACAGCGAGACCCAGTACTTC. Translated, it gives CASSRDSETQYF.

The chain is built from TRBV2 and TRBJ2-3; 7 bases are a match to TRBD2. Trimming removed 9 bases from V and 3 bases from J; junction bases left unmatched: 9. CDR1 and CDR2 from the germline V gene are SNHLY and FYNNEI. The CDR3 runs to 14 residues. Here the CDR3 DNA reads TGTGCCAGTCGGAGCGGGATGGGGACAGATACGCAGTATTTT. This translates into CASRSGMGTDTQYF.

This clone was seen once. The rearrangement links TRBV6-4 to TRBJ1-1; 7 positions agree with TRBD1. CDR3 size: 14 residues. Germline CDR1 and CDR2: MRHNA and SNTAGT. V was pared by 2 bases and J by 1 base, with 1 base of the junction left unmatched. CDR3 bases: TGTGCCAGCAGTGACGGGACAGAGAACACTGAAGCTTTCTTT. Translated: CASSDGTENTEAFF.

The CDR3 here is CAISEDRGLFF. The CDR3 DNA is TGTGCCATCAGTGAGGACAGGGGTCTGTTTTTT. V is TRBV10-3 and J is TRBJ1-4; 8 nucleotides align to TRBD1. The CDR3 totals 11 residues. From germline, CDR1 is ENHRY and CDR2 SYGVKD. With V trimmed by 2 bases and J by 14 bases, 1 base remained unmatched.

This chain uses TRBV7-2 with TRBJ1-2; D might be TRBD1 (5 bases). Trimming left V 2 bases short and J 6 bases short, with 10 bases between. Germline V CDR1 and CDR2: SGHTA, FQGNSA. CDR3 length: 13 amino acids. Here the CDR3 reads CASSLSREDGYTF. The CDR3 bases are TGTGCCAGCAGCTTATCCAGGGAGGATGGCTACACCTTC.

The chain recombines TRBV7-2 with TRBJ2-7; D is perhaps TRBD2 (5 bases). Germline values: CDR1 SGHTA, CDR2 FQGNSA. The CDR3 is 13 residues long. The V end was cut by 5 bases, the J end by 3 bases, with 11 bases between. The CDR3 loop reads CASSPRGRYEQYF. CDR3 coding DNA: TGTGCCAGCAGCCCTCGGGGTCGCTACGAGCAGTACTTC.

The chain combines TRBV9 with TRBJ2-3; tentatively, D is TRBD1 (5 bases). V was clipped by 4 bases and J by 3 bases, with 12 bases between them. The CDR3 is 14 residues long. Germline assignment: CDR1 SGDLS and CDR2 YYNGEE. CDR3 protein: CASSPRTRTDTQYF. CDR3 bases: TGTGCCAGCAGCCCGCGGACACGTACAGATACGCAGTATTTT.

The rearrangement joins TRBV7-6 to TRBJ1-3; D remains unclear. This CDR3 has 14 residues. The germline V gene has CDR1 SGHVS and CDR2 FNYEAQ. V was trimmed by 5 bases and J by 0 bases, leaving 8 bases between them. CDR3: CASSTAGSGNTIYF. CDR3 bases: TGTGCCAGCAGCACTGCAGGCTCTGGAAACACCATATATTTT.

The chain is built from TRBV5-6 and TRBJ1-2, with D maybe TRBD1 (5 bases). CDR3 length equals 15 residues. Germline V CDR1 and CDR2: SGHDT, YYEEEE. With 2 bases removed from V and 4 bases from J, the gap between germline ends came to 15 bases. This chain's CDR3 is CASSFGADVGYGYTF. In nucleotides, the CDR3 is TGTGCCAGCAGCTTTGGGGCAGATGTGGGCTATGGCTACACCTTC. The full variable domain, completed using reference TRBV5-6 and TRBJ1-2, is DAGVTQSPTHLIKTRGQQVTLRCSPKSGHDTVSWYQQALGQGPQFIFQYYEEEERQRGNFPDRFSGHQFPNYSSELNVNALLLGDSALYLCASSFGADVGYGYTFGSGTRLTVV.

The J gene is TRBJ1-6, the V gene TRBV11-1, with 9 bases lining up with TRBD1. Germline V lookup: CDR1 SGHAT, CDR2 FQDESV (reference sequence). This CDR3 contains 14 residues. J gave up 10 bases and V 5 bases, and 6 bases lay outside the gene matches. The CDR3 reads CASSLWDRVSPLHF. The CDR3 nucleotides read TGTGCCAGCAGCCTTTGGGACAGGGTATCACCCCTCCACTTT.

This clone has more than one count but fewer than ten. The chain is built from TRBV2 and TRBJ1-3; D not resolved. This CDR3 is 12 amino acids long. Trimming cost V 6 bases and J 4 bases, with 7 bases left between them. Germline loops: CDR1 SNHLY, CDR2 FYNNEI. CDR3 in DNA: TGTGCCAGCAGACAGATGGGAAACACCATATATTTT. Protein: CASRQMGNTIYF.

The V call is TRBV6-5, the J call TRBJ2-7; 10 bases align to TRBD2. The germline CDR1 and CDR2 sequences are MNHEY and SVGAGI. The CDR3 runs 16 residues. The V gene end was trimmed by 0 bases and the J gene end by 3 bases; junction bases not matched to a gene: 5. The CDR3 protein is CASSYSASSGSYEQYF. The CDR3 coding sequence is TGTGCCAGCAGTTACTCAGCGTCTAGCGGGAGCTACGAGCAGTACTTC.

V usage is TRBV5-1 and J usage is TRBJ2-5; 8 positions match TRBD2. From germline, CDR1 is SGHRS and CDR2 YFSETQ. With V trimmed by 6 bases and J by 3 bases, 4 bases remained unmatched. The CDR3 has 13 amino acids. CDR3 sequence: CASTSGGKETQYF. CDR3 nucleotide sequence: TGCGCCAGCACCTCGGGGGGGAAAGAGACCCAGTACTTC.

The count of this clone is one. V usage is TRBV10-2 and J usage is TRBJ1-1; D is uncertain. Germline lookup yields CDR1 WSHSY and CDR2 SAAADI. V was trimmed by 3 bases and J by 3 bases, leaving 11 bases between them. This CDR3 is built from 14 residues. Written as DNA, the CDR3 is TGCGCCAGCAGTGAAGTAGTGAGTGACACTGAAGCTTTCTTT. Encoded protein: CASSEVVSDTEAFF.

V is TRBV5-1 and J is TRBJ1-1, with unresolved D. V shed 2 bases and J shed 3 bases, with 17 bases lying between them. Germline lookup yields CDR1 SGHRS and CDR2 YFSETQ. This CDR3 contains 16 residues. Written as DNA, the CDR3 is TGCGCCAGCAGCTTTCTTATGCGTCGGTTTGACACTGAAGCTTTCTTT. This codes for CASSFLMRRFDTEAFF. The whole variable domain, remainder taken from reference TRBV5-1 and TRBJ1-1, is KAGVTQTPRYLIKTRGQQVTLSCSPISGHRSVSWYQQTPGQGLQFLFEYFSETQRNKGNFPGRFSGRQFSNSRSEMNVSTLELGDSALYLCASSFLMRRFDTEAFFGQGTRLTVV.

The chain has TRBV9 and TRBJ2-6, with 12 bases aligning to TRBD1. With V trimmed by 3 bases and J by 2 bases, 9 bases remained unmatched. Germline CDR1 reads SGDLS; CDR2 reads YYNGEE. This CDR3 has 19 residues. The CDR3 DNA reads as TGTGCCAGCAGCGGAAATCAGGGACAGGGGGCTGCTGGGGCCAACGTCCTGACTTTC. Protein sequence: CASSGNQGQGAAGANVLTF.

The chain combines TRBV10-1 with TRBJ2-2, with 13 bases that match TRBD2. The CDR3 is made up of 19 amino acids. CDR1 and CDR2 from the germline V gene are WNHNN and SYGVQD (reference sequence). V was pared by 8 bases and J by 2 bases, with 14 bases of the junction left unmatched. For the CDR3, the DNA is TGCGCCAGCGGAGGTCCCGGGACTAGCGGGACACCTAACACCGGGGAGCTGTTTTTT. Protein sequence: CASGGPGTSGTPNTGELFF.

The chain is built from TRBV6-6 and TRBJ1-1, with D possibly being TRBD1 (6 bases). CDR3 length: 13 amino acids. Germline V lookup: CDR1 MNHNY, CDR2 SVGAGI (reference sequence). V lost 6 bases to trimming and J lost 5 bases, with 13 bases between them. The CDR3 nucleotides are TGTGCCAGCAGCCTACAGGGATTTACTGAAGCTTTCTTT. Residues: CASSLQGFTEAFF.